This T cell receptor (beta chain) was sequenced for a study of OX40 agonist ivuxolimab in advanced cancers. For the study at large: A mean age of around 60 years, range roughly 20 to 80, was recorded, and approximately 79% were male. It was permissible to have had prior anti-PD-1, anti-PD-L1 or anti-CTLA-4 therapy, and approximately 41% had some. Broader study findings: Low normalized T-cell clonal expansion was additionally recorded for some nonresponders. In the 0.1-3.0 mg/kg groups, partial responders showed among the lowest expansion.

The germline gives CDR1 MDHEN, CDR2 SYDVKM. With 4 bases removed from V and 2 bases from J, the gap between germline ends came to 8 bases. The CDR3 contains 13 residues. Repertoires were generated with immunoSEQ multiplex PCR, while TCRdb's copy carries only in-frame clones and drops some. The table includes some 85,000 clones, around 90% detected once. Concerning this clone itself: Its target is not known.

The chain has TRBV28 and TRBJ1-2, with TRBD1 as a possible D gene (6 bases). The TCR sequence derives from an adult with an advanced solid tumor such as melanoma, head and neck, liver or kidney cancer. This material consisted of CD4+ or CD8+ T cells sorted from blood, taken in a trial of the OX40 agonist ivuxolimab. The DNA of the CDR3 is TGTGCCAGCAGTTCTCAGGGGAACTATGGCTACACCTTC. This codes for CASSSQGNYGYTF.